Each of the 2 T cell receptor beta chains below was sequenced from the same sample in a study of regulatory T cells in long-lasting Graves disease. This sample's time point: newly diagnosed GD, antithyroid drugs for less than 3 months. TCR sequences were obtained from RNA taken from PBMCs. Building of the TCR beta libraries involved iRepertoire HTBI primers and Arm-PCR of CDR3 regions. One entry per CDR3 protein results from TCRdb running MiXCR on the multiplex PCR reads. The sample includes fewer than 550,000 distinct CDR3 sequences, about 16% of them seen just once. These data are also associated with another study on T cells in Graves' hyperthyroidism and ophthalmopathy.

The specimen was peripheral blood mononuclear cells (PBMCs), collected at new diagnosis, from a patient treated with antithyroid drugs. These receptors were obtained from a young woman with Graves disease.

Of note for this clonotype: This may be a read error, as it is one base from a much larger clone. V is TRBV20-1 and J is TRBJ1-4; perhaps TRBD1 as D (5 bases). Germline CDR1 reads DFQATT; CDR2 reads SNEGSKA (reference sequence). CDR3 size: 12 residues. The CDR3 DNA is TGCAGTGCGAGGGGACCAAGTGAAGAACTGTTTTTT. Translation: CSARGPSEELFF.

This clonotype was observed a few times. The genes are TRBV27 and TRBJ2-3; D remains ambiguous. The J call may be faulty, since TRBJ2-5 better matches the DNA end. CDR1 is MNHEY and CDR2 is SMNVEV in the germline V gene (reference sequence). There are 13 residues in the CDR3. CDR3 in DNA: TGTGCCAGCAGCTTTAGATCTCCCGAGACCCAGTACTTC. This translates into CASSFRSPETQYF.